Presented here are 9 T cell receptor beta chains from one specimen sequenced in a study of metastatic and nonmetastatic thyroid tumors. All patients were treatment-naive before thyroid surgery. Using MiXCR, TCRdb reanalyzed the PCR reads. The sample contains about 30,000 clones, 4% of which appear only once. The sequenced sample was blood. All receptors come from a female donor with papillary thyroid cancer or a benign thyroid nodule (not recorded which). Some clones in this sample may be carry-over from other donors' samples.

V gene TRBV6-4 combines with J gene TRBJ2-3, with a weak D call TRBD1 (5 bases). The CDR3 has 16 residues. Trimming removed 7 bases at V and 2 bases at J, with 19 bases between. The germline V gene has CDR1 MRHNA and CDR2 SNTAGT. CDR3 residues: CASNRSNPGITDTQYF. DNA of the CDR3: TGTGCCAGCAACAGGTCGAATCCAGGAATCACAGATACGCAGTATTTT.

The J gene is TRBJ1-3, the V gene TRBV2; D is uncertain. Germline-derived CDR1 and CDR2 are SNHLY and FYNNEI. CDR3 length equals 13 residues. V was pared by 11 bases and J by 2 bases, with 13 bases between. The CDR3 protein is CADSEGPGNTIYF. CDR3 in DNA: TGTGCCGATTCCGAAGGCCCTGGAAACACCATATATTTT.

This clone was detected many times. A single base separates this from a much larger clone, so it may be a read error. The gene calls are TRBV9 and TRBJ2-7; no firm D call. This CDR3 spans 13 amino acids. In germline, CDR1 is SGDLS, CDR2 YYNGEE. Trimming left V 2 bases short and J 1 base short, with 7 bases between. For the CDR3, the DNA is TGTGCCAGCAGCGTGAGGCCATCCTACGAGCAGTACTTC. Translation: CASSVRPSYEQYF.

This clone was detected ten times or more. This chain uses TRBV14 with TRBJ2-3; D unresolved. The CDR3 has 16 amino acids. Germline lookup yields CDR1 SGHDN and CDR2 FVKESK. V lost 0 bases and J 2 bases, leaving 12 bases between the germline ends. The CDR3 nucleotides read TGTGCCAGCAGCCAAGATGTGGGCAGCTACACAGATACGCAGTATTTT. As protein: CASSQDVGSYTDTQYF.

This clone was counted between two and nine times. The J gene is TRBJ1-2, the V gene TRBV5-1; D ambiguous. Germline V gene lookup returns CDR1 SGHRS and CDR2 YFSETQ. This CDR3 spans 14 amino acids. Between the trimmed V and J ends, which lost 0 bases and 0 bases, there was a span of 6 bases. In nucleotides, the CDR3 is TGCGCCAGCAGCTTGGAGGCGGCTAACTATGGCTACACCTTC. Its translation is CASSLEAANYGYTF. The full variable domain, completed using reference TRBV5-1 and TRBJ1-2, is KAGVTQTPRYLIKTRGQQVTLSCSPISGHRSVSWYQQTPGQGLQFLFEYFSETQRNKGNFPGRFSGRQFSNSRSEMNVSTLELGDSALYLCASSLEAANYGYTFGSGTRLTVV.

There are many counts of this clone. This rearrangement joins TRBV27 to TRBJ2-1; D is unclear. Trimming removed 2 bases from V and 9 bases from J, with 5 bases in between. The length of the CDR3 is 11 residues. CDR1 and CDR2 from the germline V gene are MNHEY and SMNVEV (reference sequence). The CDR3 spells CASSLNTEQFF. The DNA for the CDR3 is TGTGCCAGCAGTTTAAACACTGAGCAGTTCTTC.

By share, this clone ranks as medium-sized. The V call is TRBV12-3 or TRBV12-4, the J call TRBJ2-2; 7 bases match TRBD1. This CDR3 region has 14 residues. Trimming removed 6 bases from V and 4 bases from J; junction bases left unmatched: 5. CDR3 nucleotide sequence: TGTGCCAGCAGCTACGGACAGGTCACCGGGGAGCTGTTTTTT. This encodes CASSYGQVTGELFF.

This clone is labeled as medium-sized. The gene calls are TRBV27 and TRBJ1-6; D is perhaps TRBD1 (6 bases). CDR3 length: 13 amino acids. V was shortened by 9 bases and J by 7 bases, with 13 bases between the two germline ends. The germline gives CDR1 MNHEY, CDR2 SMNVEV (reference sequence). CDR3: CAREQGMNSPLHF. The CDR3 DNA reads TGTGCCAGAGAACAGGGTATGAATTCACCCCTCCACTTT.

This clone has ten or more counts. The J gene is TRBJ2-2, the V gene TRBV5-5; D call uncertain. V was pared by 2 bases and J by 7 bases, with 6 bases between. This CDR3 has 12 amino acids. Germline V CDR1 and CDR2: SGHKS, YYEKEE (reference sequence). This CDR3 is CASSFVVGELFF. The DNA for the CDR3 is TGTGCCAGCAGCTTTGTGGTCGGGGAGCTGTTTTTT.